Each of the 24 T cell receptor beta chains below was sequenced from the same sample in a study of T-cell reconstitution after alpha-beta-depleted transplantation in children. Unique molecular identifiers were used in preparing the TCRbeta library. In TCRdb, the PCR reads were re-called with MiXCR into one record per CDR3 protein. The profile shows 450,000 to 500,000 distinct CDR3 sequences, roughly an eighth of them singletons. The material was PBMCs from the stem cell graft donor, obtained from the stem cell graft. Receptors were obtained from a human donor who donated a stem cell graft to a child with combined immunodeficiency.

The chain recombines TRBV6-1 with TRBJ2-6, with a possible D match to TRBD2 (6 bases). This CDR3 has 16 residues. V was shortened by 5 bases and J by 1 base, with 12 bases between the two germline ends. CDR1 MNHNS and CDR2 SASEGT come from the germline V gene. The CDR3 DNA reads TGTGCCAGCAGTCAACGGGGACTGTCTGGGGCCAACGTCCTGACTTTC. This gives the protein CASSQRGLSGANVLTF.

This clonotype turned up a few times. The V and J genes are TRBV6-5 and TRBJ2-4; 7 bases fit TRBD2. The germline CDR1 and CDR2 sequences are MNHEY and SVGAGI. V lost 4 bases to trimming and J lost 3 bases; unmatched junction nucleotides: 12. CDR3 length: 17 amino acids. The CDR3 sequence is CASSSPRLASGKNIQYF. CDR3 coding DNA: TGTGCCAGCAGTTCACCTAGACTAGCTAGTGGCAAAAACATTCAGTACTTC.

This clonotype was counted a few times. The chain has TRBV6-5 and TRBJ2-1; a weak D match, TRBD1 (6 bases). This CDR3 is 13 amino acids long. V lost 2 bases to trimming and J lost 10 bases, with 12 bases between them. Germline V gene lookup returns CDR1 MNHEY and CDR2 SVGAGI. CDR3 nucleotides: TGTGCCAGCAGTTACGAAGGGGGTCGGGAGCAGTTCTTC. Its translation: CASSYEGGREQFF.

There are a few counts of this clonotype. This chain links TRBV7-9 with TRBJ1-2; D is possibly TRBD1 (5 bases). The V end was cut by 4 bases, the J end by 4 bases, with 19 bases between. The CDR3 contains 16 residues. In germline, CDR1 is SEHNR, CDR2 FQNEAQ (reference sequence). The CDR3 protein is CASSWGTGESRYGYTF. The CDR3 bases are TGTGCCAGCAGCTGGGGGACGGGGGAGAGTCGCTATGGCTACACCTTC.

This clonotype occurred many times. The gene calls are TRBV28 and TRBJ2-2; D tentatively fits TRBD1 or TRBD2 (6 bases each). CDR1 and CDR2 (germline): MDHEN, SYDVKM. The V end lost 5 bases, the J end lost 4 bases, and 17 bases lay between the germline ends. The CDR3 runs 16 residues. The CDR3 protein is CASSETSGAITGELFF. DNA for the CDR3: TGTGCCAGCAGTGAGACATCGGGGGCCATCACCGGGGAGCTGTTTTTT. Together with reference TRBV28 and TRBJ2-2, the CDR3 gives the full variable domain: DVKVTQSSRYLVKRTGEKVFLECVQDMDHENMFWYRQDPGLGLRLIYFSYDVKMKEKGDIPEGYSVSREKKERFSLILESASTNQTSMYLCASSETSGAITGELFFGEGSRLTVL.

This clonotype was detected ten times or more. The junction differs from germline at one of its ends, possibly a read error. The chain links TRBV12-3 or TRBV12-4 to TRBJ2-2; 7 bases align to TRBD1. The CDR3 runs to 15 residues. For the CDR3, the DNA is TGTGCCAGCAGCCTCAGACAGGGAAACACCAGGGAGCTGTTTTTT. Translation gives CASSLRQGNTRELFF.

The chain recombines TRBV7-2 with TRBJ1-2, with a tentative D call TRBD1 (6 bases). Germline V lookup: CDR1 SGHTA, CDR2 FQGNSA. V shed 4 bases and J shed 6 bases, with 18 bases lying between them. The CDR3 runs to 15 residues. This CDR3 is CASSSWGTGSNGYTF. As DNA, the CDR3 is TGTGCCAGCAGCTCATGGGGAACAGGGTCTAATGGCTACACCTTC.

The table lists this clonotype with a few counts. The chain links TRBV20-1 to TRBJ2-1; TRBD2 agrees at 9 bases. Germline CDR1 is DFQATT and CDR2 is SNEGSKA (reference sequence). The CDR3 has 14 residues. Trimming took 5 bases from V and 9 from J; bases not matched to a gene: 11. The CDR3 is CSARLAGRYGEQFF. Written as DNA, the CDR3 is TGCAGTGCTCGGCTAGCGGGACGTTACGGTGAGCAGTTCTTC.

This clonotype has only a few counts. The chain couples TRBV7-4 to TRBJ1-3; D gene ambiguous. V was cut by 7 bases and J by 0 bases, with 4 bases left in between. The germline CDR1 and CDR2 sequences are SGHVT and SQSDAQ. The CDR3 runs to 12 residues. CDR3 bases: TGTGCCAGCACCCTCTCTGGAAACACCATATATTTT. Protein sequence: CASTLSGNTIYF.

V is TRBV5-5 and J is TRBJ2-7; D call uncertain. Trimming stripped 4 bases from V and 2 bases from J, with 10 bases between. The CDR3 length is 13 residues. Per germline, CDR1 SGHKS and CDR2 YYEKEE (reference sequence). The CDR3, as DNA: TGTGCCAGCAGCCCTCGAGTGGCCTACGAGCAGTACTTC. Protein: CASSPRVAYEQYF.

This clonotype occurred many times. The chain has TRBV12-3 or TRBV12-4 and TRBJ2-3; D is possibly TRBD2 (6 bases). The CDR3 spans 15 residues. Trimming took 3 bases from V and 1 from J, leaving 11 bases between them. CDR3 in DNA: TGTGCCAGCAGTTTTCGAACGGGAGGCACAGATACGCAGTATTTT. It codes for CASSFRTGGTDTQYF.

This clonotype was counted a few times. The gene calls are TRBV15 and TRBJ1-2; 7 nucleotides line up with TRBD1. Trimming took 0 bases from V and 3 from J; bases not matched to a gene: 4. Germline CDR1 is LNHNV and CDR2 is YYDKDF (reference sequence). CDR3 length equals 15 residues. CDR3 sequence reads: CATSRDRDRDYGYTF. The CDR3, as DNA: TGTGCCACCAGCAGAGATCGGGACAGAGACTATGGCTACACCTTC.

V is TRBV12-3 or TRBV12-4 and J is TRBJ2-2; TRBD1 agrees at 9 bases. The CDR3 is made up of 15 amino acids. The V gene end was trimmed by 5 bases and the J gene end by 5 bases; junction bases not matched to a gene: 6. The CDR3, as DNA: TGTGCCAGCAGTAACAGGGGGCTGAGAACCGGGGAGCTGTTTTTT. Protein: CASSNRGLRTGELFF.

The genes are TRBV7-9 and TRBJ2-1; a weak D match, TRBD2 (5 bases). Per the germline V gene, CDR1 is SEHNR and CDR2 is FQNEAQ (reference sequence). V was clipped by 4 bases and J by 10 bases, with 20 bases between them. CDR3 size: 15 residues. This CDR3 reads CASSSRGASIGEQFF. The CDR3 DNA reads TGTGCCAGCAGCTCCCGGGGAGCCTCAATAGGGGAGCAGTTCTTC.

The chain recombines TRBV4-3 with TRBJ2-7, with 8 bases that match TRBD2. Germline loops: CDR1 LGHNA, CDR2 YSLEER. The CDR3 has 16 amino acids. V shed 0 bases and J 4 bases; nucleotides not matched to a gene: 8. Written as DNA, the CDR3 is TGCGCCAGCAGCCAAGATAGAACTAGCGGTGGGTACGAGCAGTACTTC. It yields the protein CASSQDRTSGGYEQYF.

This clonotype appeared a few times. The CDR3 DNA reads as TGCGCCAGCAGCGCAAGTCAGGGGGCAAGACCCAATGAGCAGTTCTTC. This codes for CASSASQGARPNEQFF. V gene TRBV5-1 combines with J gene TRBJ2-1; 8 nucleotides agree with TRBD1. V was clipped by 4 bases and J by 6 bases; unmatched bases: 12. Germline V gene data show CDR1 as SGHRS and CDR2 as YFSETQ. The CDR3 covers 16 residues.

This clonotype was seen a few times. The CDR3 reads CASSLLTSGNTGELFF. The CDR3 DNA reads as TGTGCCAGCAGCTTATTAACTAGCGGGAACACCGGGGAGCTGTTTTTT. This chain links TRBV7-8 with TRBJ2-2; 8 bases map to TRBD2. Germline V gives CDR1 SGHVS, CDR2 FQNEAQ. J lost 1 base, V lost 2 bases, and 3 bases had no gene match. The CDR3 length is 16 residues.

The genes are TRBV15 and TRBJ2-1; TRBD2 matches 8 bases. The V segment lost 6 bases and the J segment 7 bases; nucleotides outside the gene matches: 11. The germline gives CDR1 LNHNV, CDR2 YYDKDF (reference sequence). CDR3 length: 15 amino acids. The DNA for the CDR3 is TGTGCCACCAGGGAGACAGGACTAGCAGGGAATGAGCAGTTCTTC. Amino acid sequence: CATRETGLAGNEQFF.

V gene TRBV20-1 combines with J gene TRBJ2-2; no clear D gene. Trimming cost V 3 bases and J 0 bases, with 5 bases left between them. There are 13 residues in the CDR3. Germline lookup yields CDR1 DFQATT and CDR2 SNEGSKA (reference sequence). In nucleotides, the CDR3 is TGCAGTGCTAGGGGGTCGAACACCGGGGAGCTGTTTTTT. Protein sequence: CSARGSNTGELFF.

This clonotype was picked up a small number of times. This chain connects TRBV27 to TRBJ2-7; D call uncertain. The CDR3 has 15 residues. V was pared by 6 bases and J by 0 bases, with 15 bases between. Germline CDR1 MNHEY, CDR2 SMNVEV (reference sequence). The CDR3 region has the DNA TGTGCCAGCAGCCCCTTTCAGGCCTCCTCCTACGAGCAGTACTTC. Protein: CASSPFQASSYEQYF.

This clonotype has a count of ten or more. The chain employs TRBV5-5 and TRBJ1-4; a weak D match, TRBD1 (5 bases). The germline CDR1 and CDR2 sequences are SGHKS and YYEKEE (reference sequence). Trimming cost V 5 bases and J 0 bases, with 14 bases left between them. The CDR3 contains 16 residues. In nucleotides, the CDR3 is TGTGCCAGCAGGCATGCGGGACGAACAACTAATGAAAAACTGTTTTTT. This sequence encodes CASRHAGRTTNEKLFF.

The CDR3 bases are TGTGCCAGCAGCGTAGAGGGAGGGCTCACCTACGAGCAGTACTTC. Protein sequence: CASSVEGGLTYEQYF. The rearrangement joins TRBV9 to TRBJ2-7; TRBD2 agrees at 7 bases. Germline assignment: CDR1 SGDLS and CDR2 YYNGEE. The ends lost 0 bases at V and 2 bases at J; junction bases unmatched: 5. The CDR3 totals 15 residues.

This chain links TRBV7-8 with TRBJ2-7; D gene ambiguous. Trimming pared 1 base from V and 5 bases from J, leaving 12 bases between. Germline CDR1 and CDR2: SGHVS and FQNEAQ. There are 14 residues in the CDR3. In nucleotides, the CDR3 is TGTGCCAGCAGCTTAGTTTCCCCCGGCCACGAGCAGTACTTC. The encoded protein is CASSLVSPGHEQYF.

This clonotype showed up just a few times. The chain couples TRBV6-5 to TRBJ2-4, with 7 positions matching TRBD2. CDR3 length equals 16 residues. CDR1 is MNHEY, CDR2 SVGAGI, per germline. Trimming took 0 bases from V and 6 from J; bases not matched to a gene: 8. The CDR3 spells CASSYSGGVEGNIQYF. The CDR3 bases are TGTGCCAGCAGTTACTCGGGGGGGGTCGAGGGAAACATTCAGTACTTC.